This T cell receptor beta chain was captured in a study of blood T cell repertoires in COVID-19. Study information: Both acute and convalescent COVID-19 samples were obtained from the United States, Italy and Spain.

CDR1 is SEHNR, CDR2 FQNEAQ, per germline (reference sequence). The CDR3 is 15 amino acids. Trimming cost V 5 bases and J 3 bases, with 14 bases left between them. This table comes from immunoSEQ multiplex PCR, and its TCRdb copy is limited to in-frame clones, with some not included. Of 150,000 to 200,000 clones in the sample, roughly 84% were seen once. The sequencing sample was made of PBMCs or T cells enriched from blood (not recorded which). The sequence derives from a woman aged 45-65 years who had recovered from COVID-19. The chain couples TRBV7-9 to TRBJ1-3; D is possibly TRBD1 (5 bases). CDR3 sequence (DNA): TGTGCCAGCAGCCAAGGGGATCTAGGTGGAAACACCATATATTTT. Its translation: CASSQGDLGGNTIYF.